This record covers a single TCR beta chain. The data derive from a study of blood T cells in healthy people across ages. For the second PCR, which ran for about 7 to 12 cycles, a sample-barcoded 5' primer and a J-beta primer mix were used. TCRdb re-called the 5' RACE reads through MiXCR, storing one row per CDR3 protein. The table has around 1.1 million distinct CDR3 sequences, approximately 38% seen once. This CDR3 is built from 16 residues. V was pared by 4 bases and J by 4 bases, with 9 bases of the junction left unmatched. Germline V gene lookup returns CDR1 MGHRA and CDR2 YSYEKL. The chain employs TRBV4-1 and TRBJ2-1; 8 bases map to TRBD2. This TCR derives from a man younger than 30 in good health. What was sequenced was blood. The CDR3 here is CASSPTESGGYNEQFF. The CDR3 DNA reads TGCGCCAGCAGCCCGACTGAGAGCGGGGGATACAATGAGCAGTTCTTC.